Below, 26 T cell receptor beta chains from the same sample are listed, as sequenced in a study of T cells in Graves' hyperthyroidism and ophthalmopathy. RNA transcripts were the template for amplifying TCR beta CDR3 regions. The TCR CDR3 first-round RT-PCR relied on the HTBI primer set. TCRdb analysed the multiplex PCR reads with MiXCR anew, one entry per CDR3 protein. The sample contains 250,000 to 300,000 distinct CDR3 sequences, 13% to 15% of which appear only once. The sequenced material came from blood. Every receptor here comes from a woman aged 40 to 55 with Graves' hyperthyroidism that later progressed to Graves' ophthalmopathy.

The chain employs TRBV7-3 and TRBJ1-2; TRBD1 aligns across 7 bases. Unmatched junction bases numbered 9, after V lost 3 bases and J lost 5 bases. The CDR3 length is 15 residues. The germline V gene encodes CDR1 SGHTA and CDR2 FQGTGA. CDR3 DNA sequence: TGTGCCAGCAGCTTTAGTAGACAGGGTGAATATGGCTACACCTTC. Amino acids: CASSFSRQGEYGYTF.

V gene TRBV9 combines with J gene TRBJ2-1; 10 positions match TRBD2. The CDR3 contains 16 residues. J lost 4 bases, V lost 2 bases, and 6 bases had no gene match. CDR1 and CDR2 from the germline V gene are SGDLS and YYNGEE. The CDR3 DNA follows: TGTGCCAGCAGCGTGTTAGCGGGAGGTGGTTACAATGAGCAGTTCTTC. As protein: CASSVLAGGGYNEQFF. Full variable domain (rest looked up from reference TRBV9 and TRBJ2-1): DSGVTQTPKHLITATGQRVTLRCSPRSGDLSVYWYQQSLDQGLQFLIQYYNGEERAKGNILERFSAQQFPDLHSELNLSSLELGDSALYFCASSVLAGGGYNEQFFGPGTRLTVL.

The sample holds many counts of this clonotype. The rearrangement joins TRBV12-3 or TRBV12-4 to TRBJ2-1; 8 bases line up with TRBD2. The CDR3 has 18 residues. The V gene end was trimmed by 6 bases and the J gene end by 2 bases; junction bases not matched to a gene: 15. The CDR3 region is CASSPKMISGLAYNEQFF. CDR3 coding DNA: TGTGCCAGCAGCCCCAAGATGATATCGGGACTAGCCTACAATGAGCAGTTCTTC.

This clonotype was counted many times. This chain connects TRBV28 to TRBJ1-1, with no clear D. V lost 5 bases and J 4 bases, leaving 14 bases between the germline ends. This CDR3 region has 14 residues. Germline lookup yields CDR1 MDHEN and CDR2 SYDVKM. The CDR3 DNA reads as TGTGCCAGCAGTCCCAGCCTCGGACTCACTGAAGCTTTCTTT. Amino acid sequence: CASSPSLGLTEAFF.

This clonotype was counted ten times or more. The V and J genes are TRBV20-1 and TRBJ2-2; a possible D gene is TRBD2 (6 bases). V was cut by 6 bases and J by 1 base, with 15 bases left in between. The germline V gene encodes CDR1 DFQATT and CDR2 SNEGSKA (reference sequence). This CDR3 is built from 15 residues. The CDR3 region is CSAQDYFVNTGELFF. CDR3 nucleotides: TGCAGTGCCCAGGACTACTTTGTGAACACCGGGGAGCTGTTTTTT.

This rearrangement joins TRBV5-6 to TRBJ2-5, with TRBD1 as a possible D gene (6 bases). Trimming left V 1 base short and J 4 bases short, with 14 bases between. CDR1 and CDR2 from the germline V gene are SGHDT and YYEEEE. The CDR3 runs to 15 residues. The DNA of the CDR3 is TGTGCCAGCAGCTTGTTGGGGACAAAGACAGAGACCCAGTACTTC. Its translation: CASSLLGTKTETQYF. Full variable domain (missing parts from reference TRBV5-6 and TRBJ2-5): DAGVTQSPTHLIKTRGQQVTLRCSPKSGHDTVSWYQQALGQGPQFIFQYYEEEERQRGNFPDRFSGHQFPNYSSELNVNALLLGDSALYLCASSLLGTKTETQYFGPGTRLLVL.

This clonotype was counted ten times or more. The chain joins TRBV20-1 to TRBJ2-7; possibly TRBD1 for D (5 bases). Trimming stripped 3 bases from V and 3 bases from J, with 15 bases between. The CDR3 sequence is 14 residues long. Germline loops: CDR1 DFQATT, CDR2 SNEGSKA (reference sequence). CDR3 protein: CSASYDRQNYEQYF. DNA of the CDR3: TGCAGTGCTAGTTATGACAGACAAAACTACGAGCAGTACTTC.

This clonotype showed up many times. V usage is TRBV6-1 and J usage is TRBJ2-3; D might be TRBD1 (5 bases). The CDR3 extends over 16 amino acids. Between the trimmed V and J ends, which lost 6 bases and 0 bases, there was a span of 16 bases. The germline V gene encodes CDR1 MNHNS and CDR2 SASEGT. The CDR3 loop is CASRRQIWSSTDTQYF. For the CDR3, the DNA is TGTGCCAGCAGGAGACAGATCTGGTCTAGCACAGATACGCAGTATTTT.

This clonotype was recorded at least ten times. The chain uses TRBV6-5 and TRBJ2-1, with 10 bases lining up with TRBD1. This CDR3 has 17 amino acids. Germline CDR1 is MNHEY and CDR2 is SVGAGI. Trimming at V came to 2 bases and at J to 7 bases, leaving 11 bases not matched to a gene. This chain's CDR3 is CASSYLALGQGRNEQFF. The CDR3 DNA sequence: TGTGCCAGCAGTTACCTAGCTTTGGGACAGGGGCGAAATGAGCAGTTCTTC.

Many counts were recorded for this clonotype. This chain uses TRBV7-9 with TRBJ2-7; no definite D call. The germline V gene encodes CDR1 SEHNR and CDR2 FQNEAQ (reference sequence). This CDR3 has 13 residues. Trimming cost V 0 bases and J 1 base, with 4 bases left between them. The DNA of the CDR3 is TGTGCCAGCAGCTTAGCGGCTTCCTACGAGCAGTACTTC. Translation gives CASSLAASYEQYF.

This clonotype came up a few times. The CDR3 coding sequence is TGCGCCAGCAGTGAGTGGCTAGCGAGCGAGGAGAGGGAGACCCAGTACTTC. Its protein is CASSEWLASEERETQYF. This sequence joins TRBV10-2 and TRBJ2-5; perhaps TRBD2 as D (6 bases). Germline values: CDR1 WSHSY, CDR2 SAAADI. This CDR3 has 17 residues. V lost 1 base and J lost 5, with 20 bases in between.

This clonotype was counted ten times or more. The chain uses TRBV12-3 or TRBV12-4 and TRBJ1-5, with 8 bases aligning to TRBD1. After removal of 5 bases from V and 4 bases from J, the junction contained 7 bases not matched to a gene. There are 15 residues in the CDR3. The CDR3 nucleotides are TGTGCCAGCAGTCCTCAGGGGGCAGGGAATCAGCCCCAGCATTTT. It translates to CASSPQGAGNQPQHF.

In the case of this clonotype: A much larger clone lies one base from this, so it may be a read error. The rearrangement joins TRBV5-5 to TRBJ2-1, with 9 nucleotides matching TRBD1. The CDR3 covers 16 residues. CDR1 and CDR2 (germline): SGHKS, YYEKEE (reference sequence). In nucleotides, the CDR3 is TGTGCCAGCAGCTTGATTATACAGGGGGCTTACAATGCGCAGTTCTTC. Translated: CASSLIIQGAYNAQFF.

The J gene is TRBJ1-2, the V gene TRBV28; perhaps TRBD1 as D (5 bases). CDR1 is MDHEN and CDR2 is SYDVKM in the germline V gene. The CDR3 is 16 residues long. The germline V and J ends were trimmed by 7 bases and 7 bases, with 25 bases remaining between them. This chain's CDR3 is CASTQLSPTQGGGYTF. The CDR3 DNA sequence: TGTGCCAGCACCCAACTATCCCCCACGCAGGGAGGTGGCTACACCTTC.

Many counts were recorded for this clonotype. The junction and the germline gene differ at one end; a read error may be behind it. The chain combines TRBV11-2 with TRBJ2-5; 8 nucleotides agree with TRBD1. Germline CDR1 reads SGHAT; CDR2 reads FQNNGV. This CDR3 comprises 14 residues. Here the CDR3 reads CSSSPDRGWETQYF. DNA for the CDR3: TGTTCCAGCAGTCCCGACAGGGGCTGGGAGACCCAGTACTTC. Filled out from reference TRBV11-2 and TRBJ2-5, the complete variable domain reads EAGVAQSPRYKIIEKRQSVAFWCNPISGHATLYWYQQILGQGPKLLIQFQNNGVVDDSQLPKDRFSAERLKGVDSTLKIQPAKLEDSAVYLCSSSPDRGWETQYFGPGTRLLVL.

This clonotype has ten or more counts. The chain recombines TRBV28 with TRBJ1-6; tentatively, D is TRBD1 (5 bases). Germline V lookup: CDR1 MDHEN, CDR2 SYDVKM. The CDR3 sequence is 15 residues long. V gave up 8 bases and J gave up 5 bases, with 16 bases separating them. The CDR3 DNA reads TGTGCCAGCCGTAGAGACAGTTCCCATAATTCACCCCTCCACTTT. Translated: CASRRDSSHNSPLHF.

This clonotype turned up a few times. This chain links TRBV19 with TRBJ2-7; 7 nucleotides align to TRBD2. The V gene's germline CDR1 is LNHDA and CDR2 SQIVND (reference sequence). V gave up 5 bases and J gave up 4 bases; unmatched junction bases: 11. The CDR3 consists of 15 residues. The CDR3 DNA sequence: TGTGCCAGTAGTGCGGTGACTAGCACCGTTTACGAGCAGTACTTC. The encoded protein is CASSAVTSTVYEQYF.

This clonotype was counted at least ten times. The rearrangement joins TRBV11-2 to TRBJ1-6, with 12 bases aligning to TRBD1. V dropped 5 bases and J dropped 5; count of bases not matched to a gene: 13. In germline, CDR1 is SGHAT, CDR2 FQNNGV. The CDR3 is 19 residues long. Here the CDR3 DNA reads TGTGCCAGCAGCCACCCTCCGGGACAGGGGGCTCAGAATAATTCACCCCTCCACTTT. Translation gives CASSHPPGQGAQNNSPLHF. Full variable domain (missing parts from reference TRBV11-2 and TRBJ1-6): EAGVAQSPRYKIIEKRQSVAFWCNPISGHATLYWYQQILGQGPKLLIQFQNNGVVDDSQLPKDRFSAERLKGVDSTLKIQPAKLEDSAVYLCASSHPPGQGAQNNSPLHFGNGTRLTVT.

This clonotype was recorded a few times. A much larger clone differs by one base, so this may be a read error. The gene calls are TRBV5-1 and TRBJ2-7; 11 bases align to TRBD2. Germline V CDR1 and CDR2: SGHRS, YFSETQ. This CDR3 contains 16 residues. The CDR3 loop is CASGLLAGGLSYEQYF. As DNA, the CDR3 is TGCGCCAGCGGCTTGCTAGCGGGAGGTCTCTCCTACGAGCAGTACTTC.

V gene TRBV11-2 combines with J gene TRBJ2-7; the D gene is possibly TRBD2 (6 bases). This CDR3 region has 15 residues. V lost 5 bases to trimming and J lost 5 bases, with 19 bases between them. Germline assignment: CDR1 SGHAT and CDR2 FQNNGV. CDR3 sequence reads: CASSPLGYSGDEQYF. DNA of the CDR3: TGTGCCAGCAGCCCACTCGGGTACTCGGGGGACGAGCAGTACTTC.

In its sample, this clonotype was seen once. The CDR3 bases are TGTGCCAGCAGCTATAGCGGTTCTACGCAGTATTTT. Its protein is CASSYSGSTQYF. V gene TRBV11-2 combines with J gene TRBJ2-3; D may be TRBD2 (6 bases). The CDR3 spans 12 residues. Germline CDR1 is SGHAT and CDR2 is FQNNGV. V gave up 4 bases and J gave up 8 bases, with 10 bases separating them.

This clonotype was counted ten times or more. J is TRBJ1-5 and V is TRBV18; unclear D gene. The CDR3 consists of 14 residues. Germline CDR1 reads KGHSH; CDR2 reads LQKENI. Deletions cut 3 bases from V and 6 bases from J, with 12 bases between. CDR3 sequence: CASSPSAGGQPQHF. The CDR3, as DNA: TGTGCCAGCTCACCTTCGGCAGGCGGTCAGCCCCAGCATTTT.

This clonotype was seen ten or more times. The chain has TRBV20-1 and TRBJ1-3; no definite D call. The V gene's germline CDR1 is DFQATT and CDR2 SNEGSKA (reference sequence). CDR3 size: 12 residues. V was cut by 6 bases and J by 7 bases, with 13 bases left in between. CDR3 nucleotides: TGCAGTGCCCCCGAGGCGCCCAACACCATATATTTT. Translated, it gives CSAPEAPNTIYF.

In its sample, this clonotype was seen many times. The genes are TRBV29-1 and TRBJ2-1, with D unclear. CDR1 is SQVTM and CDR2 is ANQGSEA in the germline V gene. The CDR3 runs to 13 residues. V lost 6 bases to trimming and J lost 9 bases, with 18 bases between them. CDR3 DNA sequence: TGCAGCGTCCAACCCCTCCCCGCTAGTGAGCAGTTCTTC. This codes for CSVQPLPASEQFF.

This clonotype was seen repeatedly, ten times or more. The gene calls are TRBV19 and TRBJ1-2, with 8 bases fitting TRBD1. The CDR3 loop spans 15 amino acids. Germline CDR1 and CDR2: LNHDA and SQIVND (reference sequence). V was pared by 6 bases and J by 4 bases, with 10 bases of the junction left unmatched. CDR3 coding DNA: TGTGCCAGTAGGCCTCAGGGGGCGCGTAGCTATGGCTACACCTTC. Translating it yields CASRPQGARSYGYTF.

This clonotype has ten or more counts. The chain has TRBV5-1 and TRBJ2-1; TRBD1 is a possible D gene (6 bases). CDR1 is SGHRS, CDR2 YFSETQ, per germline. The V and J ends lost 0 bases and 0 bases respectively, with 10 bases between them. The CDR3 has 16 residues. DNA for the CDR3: TGCGCCAGCAGCTTGGACAGGGTGAGCTCCTACAATGAGCAGTTCTTC. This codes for CASSLDRVSSYNEQFF.